Sequencing of this T cell receptor (beta chain) was carried out in a study of T cells in Graves' hyperthyroidism and ophthalmopathy. RNA transcripts gave rise to amplified TCR beta CDR3 regions. With the HTBI primer set, the TCR CDR3 went through a first round of RT-PCR. One entry per CDR3 protein, called by TCRdb with MiXCR from the multiplex PCR reads. The sample contains some 300,000 distinct CDR3 sequences, about 15% of which appear only once. The germline V gene encodes CDR1 LNHDA and CDR2 SQIVND (reference sequence). The CDR3 extends over 14 amino acids. V lost 5 bases, J lost 3 bases, and 5 bases stayed unmatched.

This sequence joins TRBV19 and TRBJ2-7; 9 nucleotides agree with TRBD2. The origin of this receptor is a man younger than 40 with Graves' hyperthyroidism. Material: blood. The CDR3 coding sequence is TGTGCCAGTAGTTGGTCTAGCGGGAACTACGAGCAGTACTTC. This codes for CASSWSSGNYEQYF.